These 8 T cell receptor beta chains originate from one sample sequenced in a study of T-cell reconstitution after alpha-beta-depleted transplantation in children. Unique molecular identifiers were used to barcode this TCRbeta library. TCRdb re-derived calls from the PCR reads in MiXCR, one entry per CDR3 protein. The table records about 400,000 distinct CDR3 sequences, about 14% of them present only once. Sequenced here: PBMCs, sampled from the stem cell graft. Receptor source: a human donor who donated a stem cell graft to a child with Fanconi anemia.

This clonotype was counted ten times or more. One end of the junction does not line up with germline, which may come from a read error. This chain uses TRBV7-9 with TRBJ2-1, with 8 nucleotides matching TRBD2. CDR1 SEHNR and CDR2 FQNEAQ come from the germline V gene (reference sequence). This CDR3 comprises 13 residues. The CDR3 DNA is TGTGCCAGCAGCGTAGCGGGGATCAATGAGCAGTTCTTC. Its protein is CASSVAGINEQFF.

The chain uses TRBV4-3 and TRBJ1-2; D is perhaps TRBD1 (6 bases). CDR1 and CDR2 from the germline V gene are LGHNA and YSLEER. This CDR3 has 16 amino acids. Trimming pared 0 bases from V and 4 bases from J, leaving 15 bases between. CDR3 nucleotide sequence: TGCGCCAGCAGCCAAGATATAGTCGGGGGCATCTATGGCTACACCTTC. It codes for CASSQDIVGGIYGYTF.

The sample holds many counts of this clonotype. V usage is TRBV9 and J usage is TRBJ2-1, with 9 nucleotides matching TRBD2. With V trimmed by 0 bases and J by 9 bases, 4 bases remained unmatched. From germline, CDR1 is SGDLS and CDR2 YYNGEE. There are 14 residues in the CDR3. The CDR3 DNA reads TGTGCCAGCAGCGTAGGCGGGGGGGCGGTTGAGCAGTTCTTC. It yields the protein CASSVGGGAVEQFF.

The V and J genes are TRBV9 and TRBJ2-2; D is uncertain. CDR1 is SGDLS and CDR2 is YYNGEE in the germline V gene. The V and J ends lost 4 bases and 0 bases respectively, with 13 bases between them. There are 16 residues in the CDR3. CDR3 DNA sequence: TGTGCCAGCAGCCTCAGTCCGTCAACGAACACCGGGGAGCTGTTTTTT. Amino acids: CASSLSPSTNTGELFF.

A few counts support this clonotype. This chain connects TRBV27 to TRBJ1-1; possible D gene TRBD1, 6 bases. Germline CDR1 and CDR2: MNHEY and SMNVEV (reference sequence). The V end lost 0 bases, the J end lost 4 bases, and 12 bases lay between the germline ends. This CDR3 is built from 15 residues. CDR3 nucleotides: TGTGCCAGCAGTTTATCGCTTTTGGGGGCCACTGAAGCTTTCTTT. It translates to CASSLSLLGATEAFF.

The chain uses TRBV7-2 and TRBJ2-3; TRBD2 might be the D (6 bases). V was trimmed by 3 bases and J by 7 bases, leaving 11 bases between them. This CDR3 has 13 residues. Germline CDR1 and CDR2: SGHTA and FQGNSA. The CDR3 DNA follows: TGTGCCAGCAGCTTCCGGGACTTATATACGCAGTATTTT. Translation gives CASSFRDLYTQYF.

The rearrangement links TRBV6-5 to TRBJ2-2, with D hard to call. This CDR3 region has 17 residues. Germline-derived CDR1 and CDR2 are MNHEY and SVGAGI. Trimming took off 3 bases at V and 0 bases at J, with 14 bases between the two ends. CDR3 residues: CASSYSRAKANTGELFF. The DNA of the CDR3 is TGTGCCAGCAGTTATTCCCGGGCCAAAGCGAACACCGGGGAGCTGTTTTTT.

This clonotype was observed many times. The DNA for the CDR3 is TGTGCCATCAGTGAGTCCGGGCCGAGTTTCTCTGGGGCCAACGTCCTGACTTTC. Translating gives CAISESGPSFSGANVLTF. The V gene is TRBV10-3, the J gene TRBJ2-6, with D unresolved. The CDR3 length is 18 residues. The germline V gene encodes CDR1 ENHRY and CDR2 SYGVKD. With 0 bases removed from V and 0 bases from J, the gap between germline ends came to 12 bases.